These 3 T cell receptor beta chains were sequenced from one sample in a study of beta chain features in type 1 diabetes. Study findings and constraints: TCRB CDR3s from Type 1 diabetes patients were moderately but significantly shorter in all four CD4+ subsets.

Expressed TCRB transcripts were sequenced because the isolated RNA had all been reverse transcribed beforehand. The assay was immunoSEQ multiplex PCR, and TCRdb's table has in-frame clones only and misses some. The repertoire holds 640,000 or so clones, with more than 12% as singletons. The antigens for these receptors are not known. The specimen sequenced was naive CD4+ T cells from blood. These receptors originate from a man younger than 35 with type 1 diabetes.

The chain employs TRBV29-1 and TRBJ1-2, with unresolved D. This CDR3 comprises 13 residues. The germline V and J ends were trimmed by 2 bases and 3 bases, with 10 bases remaining between them. Germline CDR1 SQVTM, CDR2 ANQGSEA. The CDR3 DNA sequence: TGCAGCGTTGAACGGACGGCGTACTATGGCTACACCTTC. This gives the protein CSVERTAYYGYTF.

The rearrangement uses TRBV30 and TRBJ2-7; D gene uncertain. Trimming removed 0 bases from V and 4 bases from J, with 7 bases in between. The CDR3 covers 12 residues. Germline V CDR1 and CDR2: GTSNPN, SVGIG (reference sequence). CDR3 protein: CAWSVRHYEQYF. The CDR3 bases are TGTGCCTGGAGTGTACGGCATTACGAGCAGTACTTC.

This clone was found a few times. The J gene is TRBJ1-1, the V gene TRBV30; D remains ambiguous. This CDR3 is built from 13 residues. V lost 0 bases and J lost 0, with 5 bases in between. Looked up from germline, CDR1 is GTSNPN and CDR2 is SVGIG (reference sequence). The CDR3 spells CAWSVRLNTEAFF. Written as DNA, the CDR3 is TGTGCCTGGAGTGTACGGCTGAACACTGAAGCTTTCTTT.